This TCR beta chain derives from a study of CD8 T cells in ankylosing spondylitis. Germline trimming cut 0 bases from V and 5 bases from J; bases unmatched to any gene: 8. The CDR3 has 17 amino acids. The germline V gene has CDR1 WNHNN and CDR2 SYGVQD (reference sequence). TCRdb ran MiXCR on the 5' RACE reads and lists one entry per CDR3 protein. In the table there are under 300,000 distinct CDR3 sequences, roughly a tenth of which are singletons. Sequencing was carried out using blood, either unsorted or a sorted T cell fraction (not recorded which). This rearrangement joins TRBV10-1 to TRBJ2-1; the match to TRBD2 covers 9 bases. This receptor was identified in a male donor with ankylosing spondylitis or in good health (not recorded which). CDR3 nucleotide sequence: TGCGCCAGCAGTGAGTCGAGGCCTAGCGGGGTGAACAATGAGCAGTTCTTC. Protein product: CASSESRPSGVNNEQFF.